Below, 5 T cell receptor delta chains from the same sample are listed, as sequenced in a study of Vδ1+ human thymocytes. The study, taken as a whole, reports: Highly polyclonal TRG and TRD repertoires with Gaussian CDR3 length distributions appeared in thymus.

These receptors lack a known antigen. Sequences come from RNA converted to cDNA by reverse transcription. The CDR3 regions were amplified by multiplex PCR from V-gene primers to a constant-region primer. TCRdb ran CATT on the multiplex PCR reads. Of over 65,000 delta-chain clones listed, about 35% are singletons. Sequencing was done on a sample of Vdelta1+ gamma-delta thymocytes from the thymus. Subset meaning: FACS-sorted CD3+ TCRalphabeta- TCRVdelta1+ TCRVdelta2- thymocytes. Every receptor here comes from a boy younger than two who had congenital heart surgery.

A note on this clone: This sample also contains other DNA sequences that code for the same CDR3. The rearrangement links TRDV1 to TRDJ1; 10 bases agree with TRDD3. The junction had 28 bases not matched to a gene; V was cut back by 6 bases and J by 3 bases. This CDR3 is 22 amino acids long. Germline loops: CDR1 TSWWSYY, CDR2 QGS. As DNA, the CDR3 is TGTGCTCTTGGTTTCGGGTTTACCGTACCCAGTACCGGGGGATACGCTGCCGATAAACTCATCTTT. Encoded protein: CALGFGFTVPSTGGYAADKLIF.

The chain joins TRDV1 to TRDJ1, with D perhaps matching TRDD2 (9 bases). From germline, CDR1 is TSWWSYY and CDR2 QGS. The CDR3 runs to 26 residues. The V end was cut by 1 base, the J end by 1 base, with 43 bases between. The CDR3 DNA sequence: TGTGCTCTTGGGGAACCCGTCCACCTTCCTACACTGGGGGGTACTCCTGTCGGGGCCTCCACCGATAAACTCATCTTT. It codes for CALGEPVHLPTLGGTPVGASTDKLIF.

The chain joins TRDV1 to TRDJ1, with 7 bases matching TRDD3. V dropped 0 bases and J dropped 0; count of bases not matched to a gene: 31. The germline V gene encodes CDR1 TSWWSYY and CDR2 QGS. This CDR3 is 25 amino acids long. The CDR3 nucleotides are TGTGCTCTTGGGGAACTCTCGTACCTACGCCTCCCTTGTACTGGGGTATACGGAGACACCGATAAACTCATCTTT. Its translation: CALGELSYLRLPCTGVYGDTDKLIF.

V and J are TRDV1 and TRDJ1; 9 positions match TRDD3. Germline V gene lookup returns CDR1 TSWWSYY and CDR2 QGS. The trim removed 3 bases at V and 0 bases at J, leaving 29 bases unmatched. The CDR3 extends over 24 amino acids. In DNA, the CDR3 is TGTGCTCTTGGGGACCCGACTCCTAAATCGATGGGGGGATACACCTCCCCTTACACCGATAAACTCATCTTT. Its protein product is CALGDPTPKSMGGYTSPYTDKLIF.

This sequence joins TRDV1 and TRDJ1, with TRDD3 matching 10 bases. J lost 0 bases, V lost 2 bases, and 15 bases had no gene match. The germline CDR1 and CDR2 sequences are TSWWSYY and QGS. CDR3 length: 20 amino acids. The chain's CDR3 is CALGESVMYWGMSYTDKLIF. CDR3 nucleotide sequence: TGTGCTCTTGGGGAATCGGTAATGTACTGGGGGATGTCGTACACCGATAAACTCATCTTT.